This TCR beta chain was sequenced for a study of blood T cells in healthy people across ages. Across the study: The template switching approach captured approximately one barcoded beta molecule for every two T cells. General observations from the study: Aged donors had fewer naive CD4+ cells and lower diversity than long-lived donors. Reliance upon unsorted PBMCs precluded definitive naive versus antigen-experienced comparison.

A few counts support this clonotype. Antigen: not known. The CDR3 is 17 residues long. Germline-derived CDR1 and CDR2 are SNHLY and FYNNEI. J lost 2 bases, V lost 6 bases, and 6 bases had no gene match. PCR was performed a second time for about 7 to 11 cycles using a sample-barcoded 5' primer and a J-beta primer mix. TCRdb reanalysed the 5' RACE reads using MiXCR and keeps one entry per CDR3 protein. This table holds 750,000 or so distinct CDR3 sequences, roughly 25% found once. In addition, the sample was reused for a study of T cells of mothers and their children.

Sequenced material: blood. The source of this sequence is a boy aged 5 to 17 in good health. The rearrangement uses TRBV2 and TRBJ2-1; 14 bases align to TRBD2. The CDR3 protein is CASRTTSGGAPYNEQFF. The CDR3 DNA is TGTGCCAGCAGGACGACTAGCGGGGGGGCCCCCTACAATGAGCAGTTCTTC.